The sequence of this T cell receptor beta chain was determined in a study of blood T cell repertoires in COVID-19. V was pared by 3 bases and J by 8 bases, with 14 bases between. This CDR3 spans 13 amino acids. CDR1 and CDR2 from the germline V gene are SGDLS and YYNGEE. Sequencing used immunoSEQ multiplex PCR; TCRdb keeps in-frame clones, though not all of them. The sample includes about 170,000 clones, about 83% seen only once; the top ten take about 4%. Source material: peripheral blood. The rearrangement uses TRBV9 and TRBJ1-2; the D gene is possibly TRBD1 (6 bases). The sequence derives from a man younger than 30 with active or convalescent COVID-19. The chain's CDR3 is CASSGETQGGYTF. Written as DNA, the CDR3 is TGTGCCAGCAGCGGGGAAACACAGGGAGGCTACACCTTC.